The rows below give T cell receptor beta chains drawn from one sample of a study of T cell repertoires in cytomegalovirus infection. TCRdb redid the calling of the reads with MiXCR, one entry per CDR3 protein. The sample carries about 830,000 distinct CDR3 sequences, 32% recorded once. Their target antigens are unknown. The sample here was cultured CD8+ T cells from PBMCs, taken from culture after CMV antigen stimulation. Every receptor here comes from a human donor in good health (CMV status not recorded). Some clones in this sample may be carry-over from other donors' samples. Both conserved end residues are part of each CDR3. The D gene is left open where the match is weak. Clone size is stated in some rows and not others, as once, few, many or a class when expanded.

>TRBJ2-7|NA|TRBV5-1|TRBD1
CASSSQGANEQYF
TGCGCCAGCAGCTCTCAGGGGGCCAACGAGCAGTACTTC
>TRBJ1-6|once|TRBV19|NA
CASSLQTGSPLHF
TGTGCCAGTAGTCTTCAGACAGGTTCACCCCTCCACTTT
>TRBJ1-5|few|TRBV4-1|NA
CASSQDMSQPQHF
TGCGCCAGCAGCCAAGATATGAGTCAGCCCCAGCATTTT
>TRBJ2-5|NA|TRBV29-1|NA
CSVGPKGQYQETQYF
TGCAGCGTTGGCCCTAAAGGACAGTACCAAGAGACCCAGTACTTC
>TRBJ2-5|NA|TRBV7-2|NA
CASSLYPAGQGGSKETQYF
TGTGCCAGCAGCCTATATCCCGCTGGACAGGGAGGGTCCAAAGAGACCCAGTACTTC
>TRBJ2-1|NA|TRBV9|NA
CASSPGRGGPEQFF
TGTGCCAGCAGTCCGGGGAGGGGGGGCCCTGAGCAGTTCTTC
>TRBJ2-1|NA|TRBV4-1|NA
CASSQDLWYNEQFF
TGCGCCAGCAGCCAAGATCTCTGGTACAATGAGCAGTTCTTC
>TRBJ2-5|NA|TRBV7-9|NA
CASSLARDQETQYF
TGTGCCAGCAGCTTAGCGAGGGACCAAGAGACCCAGTACTTC
>TRBJ2-3|few|TRBV6-6|TRBD2
CASTRLTSGGALIPTDTQYF
TGTGCCAGCACCCGGCTGACTAGCGGGGGAGCCTTGATCCCCACAGATACGCAGTATTTT
>TRBJ2-7|NA|TRBV6-1|TRBD1
CASSALTGPDKYEQYF
TGTGCCAGCAGTGCCTTGACAGGGCCTGACAAATACGAGCAGTACTTC
>TRBJ1-5|many|TRBV7-8|NA
CASSPPSGNQPQHF
TGTGCCAGCAGCCCGCCCTCGGGCAATCAGCCCCAGCATTTT
>TRBJ2-1|NA|TRBV29-1|NA
CSVPPKGSYNEQFF
TGCAGCGTTCCTCCCAAGGGCTCCTACAATGAGCAGTTCTTC
>TRBJ2-7|NA|TRBV19|NA
CASSPTETYEQYF
TGTGCCAGTAGTCCGACGGAAACCTACGAGCAGTACTTC
>TRBJ2-5|many|TRBV7-8|NA
CASSLKAGRLQETQYF
TGTGCCAGCAGCTTAAAGGCGGGGAGACTGCAAGAGACCCAGTACTTC
>TRBJ1-1|few|TRBV7-6|NA
CASSLVEGGTEAFF
TGTGCCAGCAGCTTAGTAGAGGGTGGAACTGAAGCTTTCTTT
>TRBJ1-1|many|TRBV6-1|TRBD1
CASSWDRGNTEAFF
TGTGCCAGCAGCTGGGACAGGGGGAACACTGAAGCTTTCTTT
>TRBJ2-6|NA|TRBV19|NA
CASSIVWGSGANVLTF
TGTGCCAGTAGTATAGTGTGGGGGTCCGGGGCCAACGTCCTGACTTTC
>TRBJ1-5|few|TRBV19|NA
CASSIYLVGQGGQPQHF
TGTGCCAGTAGTATATACCTGGTAGGTCAGGGCGGCCAGCCCCAGCATTTT
>TRBJ1-2|once|TRBV5-6|NA
CASSLVAGRGYGYTF
TGTGCCAGCAGCTTGGTAGCAGGGAGGGGCTATGGCTACACCTTC
>TRBJ1-5|many|TRBV12-3/TRBV12-4|NA
CASRSRQGNQPQHF
TGTGCCAGCAGGTCCCGACAGGGCAATCAGCCCCAGCATTTT
>TRBJ1-5|NA|TRBV20-1|TRBD1
CSASRGRHQPQHF
TGCAGTGCTAGTAGGGGGCGGCATCAGCCCCAGCATTTT
>TRBJ2-3|few|TRBV6-5|TRBD2
CATRLFSGGAGDTQYF
TGTGCCACCCGACTTTTTAGCGGGGGGGCAGGAGATACGCAGTATTTT
>TRBJ1-2|few|TRBV15|NA
CATSRKNPLLDGYTF
TGTGCCACCAGCAGAAAAAACCCCCTCTTAGATGGCTACACCTTC
>TRBJ1-5|few|TRBV7-2|NA
CASSLAQGTRQPQHF
TGTGCCAGCAGCTTAGCACAGGGAACCCGACAGCCCCAGCATTTT
>TRBJ1-1|many|TRBV11-1|NA
CASSLMYLNTEAFF
TGTGCCAGCAGCCTAATGTATTTGAACACTGAAGCTTTCTTT
>TRBJ2-1|NA|TRBV9|NA
CASSVARISSYNEQFF
TGTGCCAGCAGCGTAGCTAGGATAAGCTCCTACAATGAGCAGTTCTTC
>TRBJ1-1|NA|TRBV13|NA
CASSLGQATKAFF
TGTGCCAGCAGCTTAGGCCAAGCTACCAAAGCTTTCTTT
>TRBJ2-2|NA|TRBV7-3|NA
CVSSSNPGQPTTGELFF
TGTGTCAGCAGCTCAAACCCGGGACAACCTACCACCGGGGAGCTGTTTTTT
>TRBJ2-1|few|TRBV7-9|NA
CASSPPAGKKYNEQFF
TGTGCCAGCAGCCCCCCTGCGGGAAAGAAGTACAATGAGCAGTTCTTC
>TRBJ1-1|NA|TRBV6-6|NA
CASSYNQGFGVNTEAFF
TGTGCCAGCAGTTACAATCAGGGTTTTGGGGTGAACACTGAAGCTTTCTTT
>TRBJ1-5|once|TRBV5-6|NA
CASSLKGAYSNQPQHF
TGTGCCAGCAGCTTGAAAGGAGCCTATAGCAATCAGCCCCAGCATTTT
>TRBJ1-2|many|TRBV28|NA
CASSTTAGVTNYGYTF
TGTGCCAGCAGTACAACTGCAGGGGTTACTAACTATGGCTACACCTTC
>TRBJ2-1|NA|TRBV7-6|NA
CASSPLAVADNEQFF
TGTGCCAGCAGCCCCTTAGCGGTTGCCGACAATGAGCAGTTCTTC
>TRBJ2-2|few|TRBV12-3/TRBV12-4|NA
CASPLGDKNTGELFF
TGTGCCAGCCCGCTCGGGGACAAGAACACCGGGGAGCTGTTTTTT
>TRBJ1-6|NA|TRBV9|NA
CASSVAGNPPLHF
TGTGCCAGCAGCGTAGCAGGGAATCCACCCCTCCACTTT
>TRBJ2-3|once|TRBV10-3|NA
CAISEKGGEIADTQYF
TGTGCCATCAGTGAAAAGGGGGGGGAAATTGCAGATACGCAGTATTTT
>TRBJ2-3|NA|TRBV10-3|NA
CAISESWGAVDTQYF
TGTGCCATCAGTGAGTCGTGGGGGGCCGTGGATACGCAGTATTTT
>TRBJ1-2|few|TRBV28|TRBD1
CASSQDHPTGGEFFGYTF
TGTGCCAGCAGCCAGGATCATCCTACAGGGGGCGAGTTTTTCGGCTACACCTTC
>TRBJ2-4|many|TRBV7-8|NA
CASSLAGIQYF
TGTGCCAGCAGCTTAGCGGGGATACAGTACTTC
>TRBJ2-1|few|TRBV27|TRBD1
CASSLSWTGSYNEQFF
TGTGCCAGCAGTTTATCGTGGACAGGGTCCTACAATGAGCAGTTCTTC
>TRBJ1-2|NA|TRBV4-3|NA
CASSQDRHTVWTATDYGYTF
TGCGCCAGCAGCCAAGATCGCCACACGGTTTGGACCGCTACCGACTATGGCTACACCTTC
>TRBJ2-3|NA|TRBV5-6|NA
CASSFIGGARTDTQYF
TGTGCCAGCAGCTTCATTGGAGGGGCCCGGACAGATACGCAGTATTTT